This entry is about one T cell receptor beta chain. In germline, CDR1 is MNHNS, CDR2 SASEGT. The V gene lost 5 bases and the J gene lost 11 bases, with 19 bases spanning the gap. This CDR3 contains 14 residues. The entry originates in a study of cytomegalovirus exposure and HLA in healthy donors. Amplification used 60 Vbeta primers and 13 Jbeta primers. Data came from immunoSEQ multiplex PCR; TCRdb stores just in-frame clones and leaves some out. Found here are over 110,000 clones, roughly 74% of them singletons; the top ten hold around 2.4%. This receptor was taken from a woman under 30 in good health and CMV-seropositive. The chain recombines TRBV6-1 with TRBJ1-5; D might be TRBD1 (6 bases). Sequenced material: PBMCs. CDR3 in DNA: TGTGCCAGCAGTCCCACAGGGTCTCTCCAGTCCCAGCATTTT. Its protein product is CASSPTGSLQSQHF.